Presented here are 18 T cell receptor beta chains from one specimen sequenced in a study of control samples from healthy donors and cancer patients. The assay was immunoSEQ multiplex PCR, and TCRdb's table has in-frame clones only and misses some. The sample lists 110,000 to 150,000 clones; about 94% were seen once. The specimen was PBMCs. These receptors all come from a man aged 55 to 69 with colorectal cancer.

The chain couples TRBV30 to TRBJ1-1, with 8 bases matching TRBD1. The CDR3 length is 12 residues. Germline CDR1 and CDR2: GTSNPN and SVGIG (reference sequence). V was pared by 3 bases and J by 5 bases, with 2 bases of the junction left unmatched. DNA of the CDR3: TGTGCCTGGAGGCGGACAGGGACTGAAGCTTTCTTT. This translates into CAWRRTGTEAFF. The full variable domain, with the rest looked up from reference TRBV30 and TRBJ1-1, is SQTIHQWPATLVQPVGSPLSLECTVEGTSNPNLYWYRQAAGRGLQLLFYSVGIGQISSEVPQNLSASRPQDRQFILSSKKLLLSDSGFYLCAWRRTGTEAFFGQGTRLTVV.

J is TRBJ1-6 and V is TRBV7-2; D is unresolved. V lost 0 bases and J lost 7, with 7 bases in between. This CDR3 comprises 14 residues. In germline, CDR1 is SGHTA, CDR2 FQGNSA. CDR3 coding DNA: TGTGCCAGCAGCTTAGCGGTGGGGAATTCACCCCTCCACTTT. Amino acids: CASSLAVGNSPLHF.

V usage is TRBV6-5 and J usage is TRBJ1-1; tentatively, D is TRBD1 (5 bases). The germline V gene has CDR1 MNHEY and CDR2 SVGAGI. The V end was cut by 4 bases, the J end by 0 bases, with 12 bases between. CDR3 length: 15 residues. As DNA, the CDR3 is TGTGCCAGCAGTTTCCGGGGCTGGATGAACACTGAAGCTTTCTTT. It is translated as CASSFRGWMNTEAFF.

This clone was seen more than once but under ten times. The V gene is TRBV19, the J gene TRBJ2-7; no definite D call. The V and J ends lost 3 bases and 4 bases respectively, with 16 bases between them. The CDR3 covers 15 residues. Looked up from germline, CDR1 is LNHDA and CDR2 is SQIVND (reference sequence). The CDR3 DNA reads TGTGCCAGTAGTATGTTGGCAGGTCAGGCTTACGAGCAGTACTTC. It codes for CASSMLAGQAYEQYF. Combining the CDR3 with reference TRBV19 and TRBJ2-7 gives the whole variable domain DGGITQSPKYLFRKEGQNVTLSCEQNLNHDAMYWYRQDPGQGLRLIYYSQIVNDFQKGDIAEGYSVSREKKESFPLTVTSAQKNPTAFYLCASSMLAGQAYEQYFGPGTRLTVT.

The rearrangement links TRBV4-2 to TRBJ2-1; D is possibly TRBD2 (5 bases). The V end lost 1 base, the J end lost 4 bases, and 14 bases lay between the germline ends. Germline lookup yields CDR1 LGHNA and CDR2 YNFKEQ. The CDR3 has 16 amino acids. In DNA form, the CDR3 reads TGTGCCAGCAGCCAAGGGTTTACTAGTGGGTACAATGAGCAGTTCTTC. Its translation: CASSQGFTSGYNEQFF.

CDR3 protein: CATSDLRDGLGRQGNTGELFF. In DNA form, the CDR3 reads TGTGCCACCAGTGATTTAAGGGACGGGTTGGGTCGACAGGGGAACACCGGGGAGCTGTTTTTT. The V gene is TRBV24-1, the J gene TRBJ2-2; 7 positions agree with TRBD1. The V gene end was trimmed by 1 base and the J gene end by 1 base; junction bases not matched to a gene: 17. The CDR3 has 21 amino acids. Germline assignment: CDR1 KGHDR and CDR2 SFDVKD.

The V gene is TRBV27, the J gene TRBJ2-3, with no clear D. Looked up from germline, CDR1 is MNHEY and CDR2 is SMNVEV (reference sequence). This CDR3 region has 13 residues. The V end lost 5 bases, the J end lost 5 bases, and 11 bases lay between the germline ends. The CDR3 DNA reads TGTGCCAGCAGTCTTCTAAACCAAGATACGCAGTATTTT. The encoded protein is CASSLLNQDTQYF.

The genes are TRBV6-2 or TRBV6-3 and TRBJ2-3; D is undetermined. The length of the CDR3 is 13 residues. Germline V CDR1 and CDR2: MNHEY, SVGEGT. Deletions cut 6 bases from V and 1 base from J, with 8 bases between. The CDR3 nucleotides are TGTGCCAGCAGCTCCGCCCGCACAGATACGCAGTATTTT. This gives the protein CASSSARTDTQYF.

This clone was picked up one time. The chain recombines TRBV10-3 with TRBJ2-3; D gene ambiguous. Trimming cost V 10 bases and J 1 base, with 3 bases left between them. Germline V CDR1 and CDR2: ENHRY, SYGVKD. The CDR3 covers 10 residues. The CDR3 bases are TGTGCCACGGGCACAGATACGCAGTATTTT. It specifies CATGTDTQYF.

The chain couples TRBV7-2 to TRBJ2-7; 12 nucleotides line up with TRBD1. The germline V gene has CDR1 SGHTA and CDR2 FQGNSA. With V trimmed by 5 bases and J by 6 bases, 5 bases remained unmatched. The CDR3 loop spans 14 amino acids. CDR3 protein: CASSPGQGAVEQYF. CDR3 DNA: TGTGCCAGCAGCCCGGGACAGGGGGCTGTCGAGCAGTACTTC.

The CDR3 sequence is CASSLDPPVGLKSNEQFF. DNA of the CDR3: TGTGCCAGCAGTCTCGACCCCCCGGTGGGACTAAAAAGCAATGAGCAGTTCTTC. V usage is TRBV7-2 and J usage is TRBJ2-1; 7 bases align to TRBD2. The CDR3 runs 18 residues. Germline lookup yields CDR1 SGHTA and CDR2 FQGNSA. Germline trimming cut 6 bases from V and 6 bases from J; bases unmatched to any gene: 20.

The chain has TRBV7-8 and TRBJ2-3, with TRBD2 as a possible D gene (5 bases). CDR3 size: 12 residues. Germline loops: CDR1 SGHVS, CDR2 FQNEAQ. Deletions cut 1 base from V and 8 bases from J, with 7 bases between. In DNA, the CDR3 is TGTGCCAGCAGCTTAGGTGAGGGTACGCAGTATTTT. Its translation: CASSLGEGTQYF.

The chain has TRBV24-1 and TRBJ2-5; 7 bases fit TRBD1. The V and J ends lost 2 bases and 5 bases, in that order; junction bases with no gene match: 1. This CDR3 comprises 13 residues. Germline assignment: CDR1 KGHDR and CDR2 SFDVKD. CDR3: CATSDSRGETQYF. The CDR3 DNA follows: TGTGCCACCAGTGATTCCAGGGGGGAGACCCAGTACTTC.

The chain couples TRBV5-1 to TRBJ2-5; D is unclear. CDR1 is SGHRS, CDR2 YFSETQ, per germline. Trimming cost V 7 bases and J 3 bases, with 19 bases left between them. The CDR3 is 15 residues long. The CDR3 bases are TGCGCCAGCTCCGGGCTCCAACAACCTGAAGAGACCCAGTACTTC. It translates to CASSGLQQPEETQYF.

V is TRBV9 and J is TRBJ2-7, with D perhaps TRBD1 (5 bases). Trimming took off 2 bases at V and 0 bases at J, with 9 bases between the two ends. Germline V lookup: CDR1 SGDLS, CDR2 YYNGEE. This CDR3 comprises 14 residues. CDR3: CASSVLQASYEQYF. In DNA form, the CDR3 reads TGTGCCAGCAGCGTGCTACAGGCCTCCTACGAGCAGTACTTC.

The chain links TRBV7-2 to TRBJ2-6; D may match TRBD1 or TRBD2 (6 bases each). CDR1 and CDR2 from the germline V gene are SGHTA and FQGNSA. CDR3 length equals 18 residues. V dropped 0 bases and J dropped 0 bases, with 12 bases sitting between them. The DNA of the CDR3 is TGTGCCAGCAGCTTAGCGGGACAAGCGGGCTCTGGGGCCAACGTCCTGACTTTC. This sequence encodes CASSLAGQAGSGANVLTF. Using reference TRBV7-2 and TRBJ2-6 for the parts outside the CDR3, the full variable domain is GAGVSQSPSNKVTEKGKDVELRCDPISGHTALYWYRQSLGQGLEFLIYFQGNSAPDKSGLPSDRFSAERTGGSVSTLTIQRTQQEDSAVYLCASSLAGQAGSGANVLTFGAGSRLTVL.

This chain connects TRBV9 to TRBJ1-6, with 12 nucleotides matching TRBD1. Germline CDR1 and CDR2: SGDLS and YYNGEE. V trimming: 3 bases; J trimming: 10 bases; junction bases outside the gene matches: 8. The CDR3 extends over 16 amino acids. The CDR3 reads CASSATGGQGASPLHF. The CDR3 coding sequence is TGTGCCAGCAGCGCCACGGGGGGACAGGGGGCATCACCCCTCCACTTT. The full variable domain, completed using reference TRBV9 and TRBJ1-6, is DSGVTQTPKHLITATGQRVTLRCSPRSGDLSVYWYQQSLDQGLQFLIQYYNGEERAKGNILERFSAQQFPDLHSELNLSSLELGDSALYFCASSATGGQGASPLHFGNGTRLTVT.

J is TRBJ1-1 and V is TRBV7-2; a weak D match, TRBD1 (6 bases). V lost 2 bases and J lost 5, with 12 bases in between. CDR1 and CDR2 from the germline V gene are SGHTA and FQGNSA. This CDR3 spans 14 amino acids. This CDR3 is CASSLQGWGTEAFF. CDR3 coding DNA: TGTGCCAGCAGCTTACAGGGGTGGGGGACTGAAGCTTTCTTT.